This TCR beta chain is from a study of shared clonotypes between healthy human individuals. General study results and limits: Collection of samples was limited to blood; tissue repertoires likely differ. Across subsets, estimated richness was generally greater for naive than for memory populations. It was the non-shared clonotypes that had lower generation probabilities than clonotypes shared by all four donors.

The protocol was immunoSEQ multiplex PCR, while the TCRdb copy is restricted to in-frame clones and leaves out a portion. The sample lists over a million clones; 95% to 99% were seen once. A note on this clone: Its target is not known. One end of the junction fails to match germline, which may point to a read error.

This CDR3 has 13 amino acids. Per germline, CDR1 MNHEY and CDR2 SMNVEV (reference sequence). Memory CD4+ cells were the fraction left after CD45RA+ naive selection. The sequence was collected from a man in his thirties or forties in good health. Sequenced sample: naive CD4+ T cells sorted from blood. Described subset: CD45RA+ positively selected. The chain is built from TRBV27 and TRBJ2-7; 9 positions agree with TRBD2. The CDR3 spells CASRPTKRGAQHF. CDR3 sequence (DNA): TGTGCCAGCAGGCCTACTAAGCGGGGGGCCCAGCACTTC.